The present T cell receptor beta chain was sequenced within a study of cytomegalovirus exposure and HLA in healthy donors. Study-wide findings and caveats: The majority of TCR sequences were rare, yet some public TCRs appeared in many donors. What was likely a sequencing artifact was a cluster of highly shared sequence variants. Based on reports, TCR beta sequences accurately predicted HLA-A and HLA-B alleles for most subjects. Reportedly, diagnosis of cytomegalovirus status by the classifier showed high specificity and sensitivity.

There are 17 residues in the CDR3. Germline CDR1 and CDR2: MDHEN and SYDVKM. As for this clone: Antigen unknown. An end of the junction differs from the germline gene, which may be a read error.

The PCR was carried out with 60 Vbeta primers and 13 Jbeta primers. Assay: immunoSEQ multiplex PCR; the TCRdb copy retains only in-frame clones and omits some. The sample holds 130,000 to 150,000 clones, around 86% seen once. Sequencing input: PBMCs. This TCR derives from a woman between 25 and 40 years old in good health and CMV-seronegative. The chain couples TRBV28 to TRBJ2-3; the D gene is possibly TRBD2 (5 bases). CDR3 DNA sequence: TGTGCCAGCAGTACCTTAGTGATTCGGGGTTTCGCAGATATGCAGTATTTT. Translated, it gives CASSTLVIRGFADMQYF.